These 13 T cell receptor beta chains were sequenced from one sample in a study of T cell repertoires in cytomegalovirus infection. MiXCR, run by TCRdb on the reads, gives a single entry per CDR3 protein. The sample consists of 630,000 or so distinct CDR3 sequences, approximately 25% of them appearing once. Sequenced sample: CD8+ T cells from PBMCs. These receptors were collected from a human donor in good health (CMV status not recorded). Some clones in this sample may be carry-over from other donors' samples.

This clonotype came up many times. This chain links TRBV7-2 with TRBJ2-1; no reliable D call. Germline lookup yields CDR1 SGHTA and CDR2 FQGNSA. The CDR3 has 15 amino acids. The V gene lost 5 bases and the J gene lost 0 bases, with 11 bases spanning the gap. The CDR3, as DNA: TGTGCCAGCAGCGAAATCCCGAGCTCCTACAATGAGCAGTTCTTC. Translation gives CASSEIPSSYNEQFF.

DNA for the CDR3: TGTGCCAGCAGCTCGACTAGCGGGGGGGCCGAAGGTCCGCCAGAGACCCAGTACTTC. Its translation is CASSSTSGGAEGPPETQYF. J is TRBJ2-5 and V is TRBV13, with TRBD2 matching 14 bases. The J segment lost 4 bases and the V segment lost 4 bases, leaving 14 bases of the junction unmatched. CDR3 length: 19 residues. Germline CDR1 PRHDT, CDR2 FYEKMQ (reference sequence).

CDR3 sequence: CASSSGLAGTFQETQYF. The CDR3 DNA reads TGTGCCAGCAGTTCCGGACTAGCGGGGACGTTCCAAGAGACCCAGTACTTC. This chain joins TRBV27 and TRBJ2-5; 12 bases match TRBD2. Germline values: CDR1 MNHEY, CDR2 SMNVEV (reference sequence). The CDR3 sequence is 17 residues long. V was clipped by 4 bases and J by 1 base; unmatched bases: 7.

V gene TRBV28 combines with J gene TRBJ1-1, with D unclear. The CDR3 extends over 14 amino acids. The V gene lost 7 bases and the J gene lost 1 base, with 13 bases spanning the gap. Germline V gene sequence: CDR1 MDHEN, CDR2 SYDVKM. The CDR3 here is CASTQRVPNTEAFF. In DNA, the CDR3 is TGTGCCAGCACCCAGAGGGTACCGAACACTGAAGCTTTCTTT.

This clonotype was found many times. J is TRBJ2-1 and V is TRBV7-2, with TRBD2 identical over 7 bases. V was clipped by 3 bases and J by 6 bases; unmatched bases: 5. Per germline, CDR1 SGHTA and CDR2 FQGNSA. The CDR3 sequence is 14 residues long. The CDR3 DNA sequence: TGTGCCAGCAGCTTCTCGACTAGCAGCAATGAGCAGTTCTTC. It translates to CASSFSTSSNEQFF.

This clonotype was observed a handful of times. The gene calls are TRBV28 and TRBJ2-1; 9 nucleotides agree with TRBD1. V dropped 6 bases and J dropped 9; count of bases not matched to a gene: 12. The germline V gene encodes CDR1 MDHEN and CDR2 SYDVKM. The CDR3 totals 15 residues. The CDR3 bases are TGTGCCAGCAGACTGGACAGGGGTCTTTTAAGTGAGCAGTTCTTC. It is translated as CASRLDRGLLSEQFF.

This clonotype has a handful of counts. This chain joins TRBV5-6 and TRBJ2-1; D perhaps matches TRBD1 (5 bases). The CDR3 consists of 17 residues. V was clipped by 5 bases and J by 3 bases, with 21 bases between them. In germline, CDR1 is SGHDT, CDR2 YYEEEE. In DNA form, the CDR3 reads TGTGCCAGCAGTCTCACGGGTAGGGGCCGCATCTACAATGAGCAGTTCTTC. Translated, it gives CASSLTGRGRIYNEQFF.

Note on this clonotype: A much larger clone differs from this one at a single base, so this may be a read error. CDR3 amino acids: CTSSLSPSPNPDTQYF. The CDR3, as DNA: TGTACCAGCAGCTTATCCCCCTCCCCGAATCCGGATACGCAGTATTTT. The V and J genes are TRBV7-6 and TRBJ2-3; D uncertain. This CDR3 region has 16 residues. Germline V gene lookup returns CDR1 SGHVS and CDR2 FNYEAQ.

The DNA for the CDR3 is TGTGCCAGCAGTTTTAGGGGGGGCCTTTGGAACACTGAAGCTTTCTTT. This codes for CASSFRGGLWNTEAFF. The chain employs TRBV28 and TRBJ1-1, with D perhaps TRBD1 (6 bases). The V end was cut by 3 bases, the J end by 1 base, with 15 bases between. The CDR3 runs to 16 residues. Germline V lookup: CDR1 MDHEN, CDR2 SYDVKM.

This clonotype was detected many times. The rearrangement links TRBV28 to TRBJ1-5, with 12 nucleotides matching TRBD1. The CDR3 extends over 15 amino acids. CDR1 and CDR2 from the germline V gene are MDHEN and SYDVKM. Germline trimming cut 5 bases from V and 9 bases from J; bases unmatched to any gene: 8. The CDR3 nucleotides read TGTGCCAGCAGTGACCCGGGACAGGGGGCGAGGCCCCAGCATTTT. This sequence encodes CASSDPGQGARPQHF.

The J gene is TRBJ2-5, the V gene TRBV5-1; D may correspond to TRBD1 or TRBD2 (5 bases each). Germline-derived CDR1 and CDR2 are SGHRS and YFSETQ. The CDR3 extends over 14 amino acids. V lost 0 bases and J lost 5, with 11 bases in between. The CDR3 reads CASSLESREETQYF. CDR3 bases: TGCGCCAGCAGCTTGGAAAGCAGGGAGGAGACCCAGTACTTC.

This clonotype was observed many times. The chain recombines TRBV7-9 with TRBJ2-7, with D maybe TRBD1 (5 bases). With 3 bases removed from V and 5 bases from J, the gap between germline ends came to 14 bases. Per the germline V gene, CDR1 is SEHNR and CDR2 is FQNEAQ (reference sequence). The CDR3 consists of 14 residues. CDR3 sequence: CASSFPGSYDEQYF. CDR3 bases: TGTGCCAGCAGCTTCCCAGGGTCCTACGACGAGCAGTACTTC.

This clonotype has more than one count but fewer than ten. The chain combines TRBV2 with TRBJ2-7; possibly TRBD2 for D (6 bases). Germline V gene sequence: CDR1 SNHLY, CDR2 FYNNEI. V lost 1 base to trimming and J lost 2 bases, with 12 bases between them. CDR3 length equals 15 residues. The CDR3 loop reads CASSEGDLAAYEQYV. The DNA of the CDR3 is TGTGCCAGCAGTGAAGGGGACTTGGCAGCCTACGAGCAGTACGTC.